This entry lists 9 T cell receptor beta chains sequenced from one sample in a study of T cells expressing NK-cell markers. TCRdb re-called the 5' RACE reads, yielding one record per CDR3 amino acid sequence without DNA. The listing records about 550,000 distinct CDR3 sequences. Material: blood T cells: a sorted CD56 or NKG2C T cell subset, CD4+ or CD8+ T cells, or bulk PBMC T cells (not recorded which). These receptor sequences come from a man aged 18 to 30 in good health.

J is TRBJ2-3 and V is TRBV5-4; TCRdb designates TRBD2, a call that cannot be tested without DNA. CDR1 and CDR2 (germline): SGHNT, YYREEE (reference sequence). The CDR3 is 15 residues long. The CDR3 here is CASSLFAGGPDTQYF.

The V call is TRBV4-2, the J call TRBJ1-1; without DNA, the TCRdb call of TRBD1 cannot be checked. The germline gives CDR1 LGHNA, CDR2 YNFKEQ. The CDR3 runs 15 residues. The CDR3 sequence: CASSQRIGLSTEAFF.

This chain connects TRBV29-1 to TRBJ2-3; as DNA is missing, the TRBD1 call by TCRdb cannot be tested. CDR3 size: 16 residues. From germline, CDR1 is SQVTM and CDR2 ANQGSEA. This CDR3 is CSVEDLGRRAWDTQYF.

V and J are TRBV12-3 or TRBV12-4 and TRBJ2-1; there is no DNA to check the TCRdb D call of TRBD1. The CDR3 consists of 13 residues. CDR3: CASSLSTRGEQFF.

The V gene is TRBV7-2, the J gene TRBJ2-3; lacking DNA, the TRBD2 call made by TCRdb goes unchecked. Germline V gene sequence: CDR1 SGHTA, CDR2 FQGNSA. This CDR3 comprises 11 residues. CDR3 sequence: CASSPEGPLYF.

This chain joins TRBV5-1 and TRBJ2-5; absent DNA, TCRdb's TRBD1 call cannot be checked. Germline loops: CDR1 SGHRS, CDR2 YFSETQ. The CDR3 is 14 amino acids. CDR3 sequence reads: CASSSGQGGETQYF.

V gene TRBV10-3 combines with J gene TRBJ2-1; no DNA is available, so the TRBD2 call from TCRdb remains unchecked. This CDR3 region has 19 residues. Germline CDR1 and CDR2: ENHRY and SYGVKD. The CDR3 protein is CAISVTGLESRRNYNEQFF.

The gene calls are TRBV10-3 and TRBJ2-4; lacking DNA, the TRBD2 call made by TCRdb goes unchecked. This CDR3 spans 13 amino acids. The germline V gene encodes CDR1 ENHRY and CDR2 SYGVKD. The CDR3 is CATRAEGENIQYF.

The CDR3 reads CASNFGTRNEQYF. V gene TRBV2 combines with J gene TRBJ2-7; no DNA is available, so the TRBD2 call from TCRdb remains unchecked. The CDR3 loop spans 13 amino acids. CDR1 SNHLY and CDR2 FYNNEI come from the germline V gene.